This TCR beta chain was sequenced during a study of OX40 agonist ivuxolimab in advanced cancers. About the research overall: Intravenous ivuxolimab at 0.01 to 10 mg/kg was given to patients every 2 weeks. Dose-escalation cases comprised hepatocellular carcinoma, melanoma, renal cell or head and neck cancer. One hepatocellular carcinoma and a couple of cutaneous melanoma patients partially responded.

The method was immunoSEQ multiplex PCR; TCRdb's version includes in-frame clones alone and lacks a portion of them. Of about 24,000 clones listed, around 80% are singletons. Between the trimmed V and J ends, which lost 1 base and 2 bases, there was a span of 6 bases. The CDR3 is 13 residues long. In germline, CDR1 is SGHRS, CDR2 YFSETQ. The clonotype comes from an adult with an advanced solid tumor such as melanoma, head and neck, liver or kidney cancer. The chain joins TRBV5-1 to TRBJ2-5, with D uncertain. The specimen was CD4+ or CD8+ T cells sorted from blood, collected in a trial of the OX40 agonist ivuxolimab. CDR3 nucleotides: TGCGCCAGCAGCTTGATTCATCAAGAGACCCAGTACTTC. This translates into CASSLIHQETQYF.